Following are 23 T cell receptor beta chains from one sample sequenced in a study of Ad26.COV2.S vaccination and SARS-CoV-2 variants (dated by TCRdb to the early 2020s). The library was produced with the immunoSEQ multiplex PCR assay. TCRdb retrieved this table from immuneACCESS and kept in-frame rearrangements only. Not all clones are present; in checked studies, unresolved V genes account for under half, and no reason is known for the remainder. This sample holds fewer than 500,000 clones; 90% were observed only once. The ten biggest clones cover about 4.4% of the sample. The treatment or condition label of this sample denotes: roughly 18 received Ad26.COV2.S at low or high dose, single or two shots; 5 received placebo; per-sample allocation not given. Repertoires of vaccine and placebo recipients were sequenced from samples taken on day 63 after the first injection. Sequenced material: peripheral blood, taken in a trial of Ad26.COV2.S vaccine versus placebo. The receptors originated from a person between 18 and 65 years old who received the Ad26.COV2.S COVID-19 vaccine or a placebo.

The CDR3 is CAWNFRLGRGNNEQFF. The CDR3 region has the DNA TGTGCCTGGAATTTCCGACTAGGTCGGGGAAACAATGAGCAGTTCTTC. The chain recombines TRBV30 with TRBJ2-1, with a tentative D call TRBD2 (6 bases). Germline CDR1 and CDR2: GTSNPN and SVGIG (reference sequence). V dropped 4 bases and J dropped 5 bases, with 21 bases sitting between them. There are 16 residues in the CDR3.

The chain links TRBV7-3 to TRBJ2-1, with D perhaps TRBD2 (6 bases). CDR3 length: 15 residues. With 6 bases removed from V and 7 bases from J, the gap between germline ends came to 19 bases. Germline-derived CDR1 and CDR2 are SGHTA and FQGTGA. CDR3 region: CASSYGSPGRNEQFF. DNA of the CDR3: TGTGCCAGCAGTTATGGGTCGCCCGGGAGAAATGAGCAGTTCTTC.

The chain uses TRBV15 and TRBJ2-3; D assignment may be TRBD1 or TRBD2 (5 bases each). V was shortened by 0 bases and J by 6 bases, with 22 bases between the two germline ends. The CDR3 is made up of 18 amino acids. CDR1 and CDR2 from the germline V gene are LNHNV and YYDKDF (reference sequence). The CDR3 sequence is CATSREWGVGVKADTQYF. The CDR3 DNA sequence: TGTGCCACCAGCAGAGAGTGGGGAGTAGGGGTGAAGGCCGATACGCAGTATTTT.

V is TRBV7-8 and J is TRBJ2-5; 9 bases fit TRBD2. Trimming at V came to 4 bases and at J to 4 bases, leaving 13 bases not matched to a gene. CDR3 length: 17 amino acids. CDR1 and CDR2 (germline): SGHVS, FQNEAQ. The CDR3 protein is CASSYPMAGGPGETQYF. CDR3 DNA sequence: TGTGCCAGCAGCTACCCGATGGCGGGAGGGCCGGGAGAGACCCAGTACTTC.

The chain employs TRBV29-1 and TRBJ2-4; 8 bases align to TRBD2. The CDR3 runs 16 residues. Germline V gene lookup returns CDR1 SQVTM and CDR2 ANQGSEA. J gave up 9 bases and V 3 bases, and 16 bases lay outside the gene matches. The CDR3 region has the DNA TGCAGCGTTGAGGTTACTAGCGGATGGGCTGATGGCATTCAGTACTTC. This encodes CSVEVTSGWADGIQYF.

The gene calls are TRBV5-5 and TRBJ1-3; unclear D gene. Deletions cut 0 bases from V and 4 bases from J, with 8 bases between. The CDR3 is 14 amino acids. In germline, CDR1 is SGHKS, CDR2 YYEKEE (reference sequence). The CDR3 sequence: CASSLDMLGNTIYF. The CDR3 DNA reads as TGTGCCAGCAGCTTGGACATGTTGGGAAACACCATATATTTT. The whole variable domain, remainder taken from reference TRBV5-5 and TRBJ1-3, is DAGVTQSPTHLIKTRGQQVTLRCSPISGHKSVSWYQQVLGQGPQFIFQYYEKEERGRGNFPDRFSARQFPNYSSELNVNALLLGDSALYLCASSLDMLGNTIYFGEGSWLTVV.

The J gene is TRBJ2-1, the V gene TRBV11-3; D is ambiguous. Germline V gene sequence: CDR1 SGHNT, CDR2 YENEEA. There are 15 residues in the CDR3. Trimming shortened V by 2 bases and J by 2 bases, and 10 bases separated the two germline ends. The CDR3 spells CASSLRPATYNEQFF. Here the CDR3 DNA reads TGTGCCAGCAGCTTAAGGCCAGCCACCTACAATGAGCAGTTCTTC.

This sequence joins TRBV7-2 and TRBJ2-5; no clear D gene. This CDR3 region has 11 residues. The germline V gene encodes CDR1 SGHTA and CDR2 FQGNSA. Trimming cost V 5 bases and J 3 bases, with 4 bases left between them. This chain's CDR3 is CASSRKETQYF. The DNA of the CDR3 is TGTGCCAGCAGCCGTAAAGAGACCCAGTACTTC.

The genes are TRBV7-9 and TRBJ1-6; D call uncertain. The length of the CDR3 is 15 residues. Germline V lookup: CDR1 SEHNR, CDR2 FQNEAQ (reference sequence). V lost 5 bases to trimming and J lost 8 bases, with 16 bases between them. The CDR3 sequence: CASSLPVGTYSPLHF. DNA for the CDR3: TGTGCCAGCAGCCTACCAGTTGGAACCTATTCACCCCTCCACTTT.

This chain connects TRBV4-1 to TRBJ2-6; D is undetermined. This CDR3 has 15 residues. The V gene's germline CDR1 is MGHRA and CDR2 YSYEKL. V lost 3 bases and J 4 bases, leaving 10 bases between the germline ends. CDR3: CASSQIDSGANVLTF. CDR3 coding DNA: TGCGCCAGCAGCCAGATAGACTCCGGGGCCAACGTCCTGACTTTC.

The chain uses TRBV6-4 and TRBJ2-7; D is unclear. CDR3 length equals 13 residues. Germline values: CDR1 MRHNA, CDR2 SNTAGT. V was clipped by 6 bases and J by 6 bases, with 15 bases between them. The CDR3 region is CASRPIEPSEQYF. CDR3 sequence (DNA): TGTGCCAGCAGACCCATAGAGCCCTCCGAGCAGTACTTC.

The rearrangement uses TRBV7-9 and TRBJ1-2, with no clear D. The CDR3 is made up of 12 amino acids. Germline CDR1 reads SEHNR; CDR2 reads FQNEAQ (reference sequence). V lost 5 bases, J lost 4 bases, and 8 bases lay in between. In DNA form, the CDR3 reads TGTGCCAGCAGCGCGGGCGTCTATGGCTACACCTTC. It specifies CASSAGVYGYTF.

The CDR3: CASSVVGVQDTQYF. The CDR3 DNA reads TGTGCCAGCAGCGTAGTAGGGGTTCAGGATACGCAGTATTTT. This chain joins TRBV9 and TRBJ2-3; perhaps TRBD1 as D (5 bases). Germline V gene lookup returns CDR1 SGDLS and CDR2 YYNGEE. Trimming cost V 0 bases and J 6 bases, with 11 bases left between them. This CDR3 is 14 amino acids long.

The chain carries TRBV7-3 and TRBJ2-6, with D possibly being TRBD1 (6 bases). Germline CDR1 is SGHTA and CDR2 is FQGTGA. The V gene lost 2 bases and the J gene lost 0 bases, with 17 bases spanning the gap. CDR3 length equals 19 residues. CDR3: CASSLWGRGPPSGANVLTF. The CDR3 nucleotides are TGTGCCAGCAGCTTATGGGGCAGGGGTCCCCCCTCTGGGGCCAACGTCCTGACTTTC.

This chain links TRBV7-2 with TRBJ2-6, with D uncertain. This CDR3 is built from 14 residues. The V gene's germline CDR1 is SGHTA and CDR2 FQGNSA. V lost 1 base to trimming and J lost 0 bases, with 1 base between them. The chain's CDR3 is CASSLGSGANVLTF. The DNA of the CDR3 is TGTGCCAGCAGCTTAGGCTCTGGGGCCAACGTCCTGACTTTC.

The rearrangement links TRBV2 to TRBJ2-5; D remains ambiguous. The germline V gene has CDR1 SNHLY and CDR2 FYNNEI. V lost 8 bases, J lost 4 bases, and 5 bases lay in between. The CDR3 totals 10 residues. The CDR3 nucleotides read TGTGCCAGCGGCAGAGAGACCCAGTACTTC. Translated, it gives CASGRETQYF.

The CDR3 DNA reads TGTGCCAGCAGTGAAGGGTGGCGGGAGGGTTACTACAATGAGCAGTTCTTC. It is translated as CASSEGWREGYYNEQFF. The V and J genes are TRBV2 and TRBJ2-1, with 9 bases matching TRBD2. The CDR3 is 17 residues long. CDR1 is SNHLY and CDR2 is FYNNEI in the germline V gene. V shed 1 base, J shed 3 bases, and the junction held 7 bases outside the gene matches.

The rearrangement links TRBV15 to TRBJ2-3; no reliable D call. The V gene's germline CDR1 is LNHNV and CDR2 YYDKDF (reference sequence). The CDR3 spans 11 residues. Trimming removed 8 bases at V and 6 bases at J, with 9 bases between. CDR3 sequence reads: CATSTSDTQYF. The CDR3 bases are TGTGCCACCTCCACATCTGATACGCAGTATTTT. The whole variable domain, remainder taken from reference TRBV15 and TRBJ2-3, is DAMVIQNPRYQVTQFGKPVTLSCSQTLNHNVMYWYQQKSSQAPKLLFHYYDKDFNNEADTPDNFQSRRPNTSFCFLDIRSPGLGDTAMYLCATSTSDTQYFGPGTRLTVL.

The rearrangement uses TRBV28 and TRBJ2-5; D is undetermined. Trimming took 5 bases from V and 5 from J, leaving 21 bases between them. Germline CDR1 reads MDHEN; CDR2 reads SYDVKM. The CDR3 spans 16 residues. The CDR3 protein is CASSPTEPPPLETQYF. The CDR3 DNA is TGTGCCAGCAGTCCCACCGAGCCCCCCCCTCTTGAGACCCAGTACTTC.

V is TRBV5-1 and J is TRBJ2-6, with 7 bases fitting TRBD2. The CDR3 is 14 amino acids. J was trimmed by 3 bases and V by 7 bases; bases with no gene match: 4. The germline gives CDR1 SGHRS, CDR2 YFSETQ. The CDR3 coding sequence is TGCGCCAGCGGGAGGGTGAGTGGGGCCAACGTCCTGACTTTC. Its protein product is CASGRVSGANVLTF.

This clone has just one count. The chain has TRBV19 and TRBJ1-1, with D uncertain. Germline loops: CDR1 LNHDA, CDR2 SQIVND (reference sequence). Trimming took 5 bases from V and 0 from J, leaving 13 bases between them. The CDR3 covers 15 residues. The CDR3 coding sequence is TGTGCCAGTAGTGCGACTGGGGAGATGAACACTGAAGCTTTCTTT. Protein sequence: CASSATGEMNTEAFF. Full variable domain (missing parts from reference TRBV19 and TRBJ1-1): DGGITQSPKYLFRKEGQNVTLSCEQNLNHDAMYWYRQDPGQGLRLIYYSQIVNDFQKGDIAEGYSVSREKKESFPLTVTSAQKNPTAFYLCASSATGEMNTEAFFGQGTRLTVV.

The chain couples TRBV18 to TRBJ1-5; 7 bases are shared with TRBD1. CDR1 KGHSH and CDR2 LQKENI come from the germline V gene. The CDR3 contains 16 residues. The V and J ends lost 4 bases and 1 base, in that order; junction bases with no gene match: 7. DNA of the CDR3: TGTGCCAGCTCACGAACAGGGGAGGGGAGCAATCAGCCCCAGCATTTT. This sequence encodes CASSRTGEGSNQPQHF.

The chain carries TRBV7-3 and TRBJ2-1; 8 bases map to TRBD2. Germline CDR1 is SGHTA and CDR2 is FQGTGA. This CDR3 has 18 amino acids. V was clipped by 5 bases and J by 1 base; unmatched bases: 13. The CDR3 is CASSRLAGGPGSYNEQFF. For the CDR3, the DNA is TGTGCCAGCAGCCGTCTTGCGGGAGGCCCGGGTTCCTACAATGAGCAGTTCTTC.